This entry lists 24 T cell receptor beta chains sequenced from one sample in a study of beta chain features in type 1 diabetes. What was sequenced were expressed TCRB transcripts, since all of the isolated RNA had been reverse transcribed. Assay: immunoSEQ multiplex PCR; the TCRdb copy retains only in-frame clones and omits some. The sample lists some 230,000 clones, over 8.5% occurring once. Source material: naive CD4+ T cells from blood. Every receptor here comes from a woman aged 18 to 35 in good health.

This clone was seen only a few times. The chain is built from TRBV5-6 and TRBJ1-2, with D possibly matching TRBD1 (6 bases). CDR1 is SGHDT, CDR2 YYEEEE, per germline. The CDR3 runs 17 residues. Trimming took off 5 bases at V and 4 bases at J, with 24 bases between the two ends. The CDR3 DNA reads as TGTGCCAGCAGTCCTGAACGGGACACCCGCCCGATCTATGGCTACACCTTC. Translating gives CASSPERDTRPIYGYTF. Variable domain in full (rest from reference TRBV5-6 and TRBJ1-2): DAGVTQSPTHLIKTRGQQVTLRCSPKSGHDTVSWYQQALGQGPQFIFQYYEEEERQRGNFPDRFSGHQFPNYSSELNVNALLLGDSALYLCASSPERDTRPIYGYTFGSGTRLTVV.

In its sample, this clone was seen a few times. The chain combines TRBV30 with TRBJ1-2; unclear D gene. The V end was cut by 1 base, the J end by 0 bases, with 6 bases between. CDR3 length: 13 amino acids. CDR1 is GTSNPN, CDR2 SVGIG, per germline (reference sequence). As DNA, the CDR3 is TGTGCCTGGAGTGGCGGGACTAACTATGGCTACACCTTC. Translating it yields CAWSGGTNYGYTF.

This clone was seen more than once but under ten times. This rearrangement joins TRBV27 to TRBJ1-1, with TRBD1 identical over 7 bases. The germline gives CDR1 MNHEY, CDR2 SMNVEV (reference sequence). V was clipped by 5 bases and J by 4 bases; unmatched bases: 7. The CDR3 is 14 amino acids. As DNA, the CDR3 is TGTGCCAGCAGTAGACAGGGCGTATTCACTGAAGCTTTCTTT. Residues: CASSRQGVFTEAFF.

The genes are TRBV7-9 and TRBJ1-3; the match to TRBD1 covers 7 bases. V lost 5 bases, J lost 4 bases, and 11 bases stayed unmatched. Per the germline V gene, CDR1 is SEHNR and CDR2 is FQNEAQ (reference sequence). CDR3 length: 16 amino acids. The CDR3 sequence: CASSKTKQGRGNTIYF. The DNA for the CDR3 is TGTGCCAGCAGCAAGACGAAACAGGGGAGAGGAAACACCATATATTTT.

This clone appeared a few times. The J gene is TRBJ1-5, the V gene TRBV5-1, with D unclear. Per germline, CDR1 SGHRS and CDR2 YFSETQ. The V gene lost 0 bases and the J gene lost 2 bases, with 9 bases spanning the gap. This CDR3 is built from 15 residues. The CDR3 sequence: CASSLAPGGNQPQHF. CDR3 nucleotides: TGCGCCAGCAGCTTGGCCCCGGGAGGCAATCAGCCCCAGCATTTT.

This clone was counted only a few times. The gene calls are TRBV5-1 and TRBJ2-1; 8 nucleotides align to TRBD1. V was pared by 3 bases and J by 5 bases, with 7 bases of the junction left unmatched. The germline CDR1 and CDR2 sequences are SGHRS and YFSETQ. This CDR3 contains 15 residues. CDR3 sequence (DNA): TGCGCCAGCAGCTCCTTCCAGGACAGGGACAATGAGCAGTTCTTC. Its protein is CASSSFQDRDNEQFF.

The chain employs TRBV30 and TRBJ2-2, with 7 bases fitting TRBD2. The CDR3 is 14 residues long. V lost 0 bases to trimming and J lost 8 bases; unmatched junction nucleotides: 6. The germline gives CDR1 GTSNPN, CDR2 SVGIG (reference sequence). The chain's CDR3 is CAWSVLSGAGELFF. The CDR3 nucleotides read TGTGCCTGGAGTGTTCTAAGCGGGGCGGGGGAGCTGTTTTTT.

This clone was seen a handful of times. The chain employs TRBV6-6 and TRBJ2-7; 9 bases are shared with TRBD1. Germline loops: CDR1 MNHNY, CDR2 SVGAGI (reference sequence). Unmatched junction bases numbered 5, after V lost 4 bases and J lost 4 bases. CDR3 length equals 14 residues. CDR3 sequence reads: CASSFRDRAYEQYF. CDR3 bases: TGTGCCAGCAGTTTCCGGGACAGGGCGTACGAGCAGTACTTC.

This clone was observed a few times. This chain uses TRBV6-5 with TRBJ2-2, with 8 bases fitting TRBD2. This CDR3 is 15 amino acids long. CDR1 and CDR2 (germline): MNHEY, SVGAGI. V shed 5 bases and J 7 bases; nucleotides not matched to a gene: 9. The CDR3 reads CASSRSGRVGGELFF. The DNA for the CDR3 is TGTGCCAGCAGTCGAAGCGGGAGAGTTGGCGGGGAGCTGTTTTTT.

The CDR3 spells CATSIRTGGYEQYF. The CDR3 DNA reads TGTGCCACCAGCATACGGACAGGAGGCTACGAGCAGTACTTC. The genes are TRBV15 and TRBJ2-5, with 7 bases aligning to TRBD1. The J call is in doubt because the DNA end fits TRBJ2-7 better. The V gene's germline CDR1 is LNHNV and CDR2 YYDKDF (reference sequence). This CDR3 spans 14 amino acids.

The chain couples TRBV29-1 to TRBJ1-3, with 7 bases lining up with TRBD1. In germline, CDR1 is SQVTM, CDR2 ANQGSEA. The length of the CDR3 is 14 residues. V gave up 4 bases and J gave up 0 bases; unmatched junction bases: 3. The CDR3 coding sequence is TGCAGCGTTGCTGGGACAGACTCTGGAAACACCATATATTTT. Translation gives CSVAGTDSGNTIYF.

This chain uses TRBV7-6 with TRBJ2-1; 9 nucleotides line up with TRBD2. The germline V gene has CDR1 SGHVS and CDR2 FNYEAQ. V was pared by 5 bases and J by 5 bases, with 10 bases of the junction left unmatched. There are 16 residues in the CDR3. CDR3 coding DNA: TGTGCCAGCAGCGAACACGGACTAGCGAGTAACAATGAGCAGTTCTTC. It specifies CASSEHGLASNNEQFF.

The chain has TRBV7-3 and TRBJ2-5; 11 bases map to TRBD1. The CDR3 consists of 16 residues. The germline V gene has CDR1 SGHTA and CDR2 FQGTGA. V shed 6 bases and J 1 base; nucleotides not matched to a gene: 7. The CDR3 region is CASRFSGTGGQETQYF. The CDR3 DNA sequence: TGTGCCAGCAGGTTCTCCGGGACAGGGGGCCAAGAGACCCAGTACTTC.

The sample holds a few counts of this clone. The V gene is TRBV23-1, the J gene TRBJ2-5; 7 nucleotides match TRBD2. TRBV23-1 is placed among ORFs of uncertain function. The CDR3 sequence is 14 residues long. V lost 9 bases to trimming and J lost 1 base; unmatched junction nucleotides: 8. The chain's CDR3 is CARRAGVSQETQYF. The CDR3, as DNA: TGCGCCAGGAGGGCGGGGGTGTCCCAAGAGACCCAGTACTTC.

The J gene is TRBJ1-1, the V gene TRBV6-1, with 8 bases matching TRBD1. Germline trimming cut 5 bases from V and 7 bases from J; bases unmatched to any gene: 3. The germline V gene has CDR1 MNHNS and CDR2 SASEGT. The CDR3 runs 12 residues. The CDR3: CASSLGQVEAFF. In DNA, the CDR3 is TGTGCCAGCAGTCTGGGACAGGTTGAAGCTTTCTTT.

This clone has just a few counts. The V gene is TRBV10-3, the J gene TRBJ2-3; D perhaps matches TRBD1 (7 bases). Germline V CDR1 and CDR2: ENHRY, SYGVKD. This CDR3 region has 14 residues. V was shortened by 6 bases and J by 5 bases, with 15 bases between the two germline ends. CDR3 coding DNA: TGTGCCATCAGACCAGGGGGGACACAAGATACGCAGTATTTT. It is translated as CAIRPGGTQDTQYF.

This clone was seen a handful of times. The V call is TRBV7-2, the J call TRBJ2-7; D is possibly TRBD1 (5 bases). Trimming removed 4 bases from V and 3 bases from J, with 7 bases in between. This CDR3 is built from 12 residues. CDR1 and CDR2 (germline): SGHTA, FQGNSA. CDR3 protein: CASSYRSYEQYF. In DNA form, the CDR3 reads TGTGCCAGCAGCTACAGGAGCTACGAGCAGTACTTC. The complete variable domain, with remaining parts taken from reference TRBV7-2 and TRBJ2-7, reads GAGVSQSPSNKVTEKGKDVELRCDPISGHTALYWYRQSLGQGLEFLIYFQGNSAPDKSGLPSDRFSAERTGGSVSTLTIQRTQQEDSAVYLCASSYRSYEQYFGPGTRLTVT.

The chain employs TRBV5-1 and TRBJ2-1; 11 bases line up with TRBD2. CDR3 length: 15 residues. Losses at the gene ends were 4 bases for V and 7 bases for J; bases not matched to a gene: 7. Germline V gene lookup returns CDR1 SGHRS and CDR2 YFSETQ. The CDR3 DNA reads TGCGCCAGCAGCGGGTTGACTAGCGGGGAAAATGAGCAGTTCTTC. Its translation: CASSGLTSGENEQFF.

This clone was detected only a few times. The chain has TRBV5-6 and TRBJ2-1; tentative D call: TRBD2 (6 bases). The germline gives CDR1 SGHDT, CDR2 YYEEEE. The V and J ends lost 1 base and 0 bases respectively, with 14 bases between them. CDR3 length: 17 amino acids. The CDR3 here is CASSLLAGRSSYNEQFF. For the CDR3, the DNA is TGTGCCAGCAGCTTGCTGGCGGGGCGGAGCTCCTACAATGAGCAGTTCTTC.

The V and J genes are TRBV11-1 and TRBJ2-2, with TRBD1 identical over 8 bases. The CDR3 covers 15 residues. Germline CDR1 reads SGHAT; CDR2 reads FQDESV (reference sequence). V shed 5 bases and J 7 bases; nucleotides not matched to a gene: 9. CDR3 region: CASSPRQGAGGELFF. Written as DNA, the CDR3 is TGTGCCAGCAGCCCTCGGCAGGGGGCGGGCGGGGAGCTGTTTTTT.

This clone has at least ten counts. The rearrangement links TRBV6-6 to TRBJ2-1; the D gene is possibly TRBD2 (6 bases). The V end was cut by 6 bases, the J end by 7 bases, with 10 bases between. Germline V gene sequence: CDR1 MNHNY, CDR2 SVGAGI (reference sequence). CDR3 length: 12 amino acids. DNA of the CDR3: TGTGCCAGCAGGGAGGGTGTGAATGAGCAGTTCTTC. This gives the protein CASREGVNEQFF.

The V gene is TRBV5-8, the J gene TRBJ1-5; D uncertain. The CDR3 runs to 15 residues. From germline, CDR1 is SGHTS and CDR2 YDEGEE. The germline V and J ends were trimmed by 1 base and 4 bases, with 12 bases remaining between them. CDR3 in amino acids: CASSLRGRGNQPQHF. In nucleotides, the CDR3 is TGTGCCAGCAGCTTGCGTGGCCGGGGAAATCAGCCCCAGCATTTT.

The chain is built from TRBV6-6 and TRBJ1-1, with a tentative D call TRBD1 (6 bases). Trimming removed 5 bases from V and 2 bases from J, with 15 bases in between. This CDR3 comprises 15 residues. Germline CDR1 MNHNY, CDR2 SVGAGI (reference sequence). CDR3 DNA: TGTGCCAGCAGTCTGCTGGGGGCCTCTAACACTGAAGCTTTCTTT. It is translated as CASSLLGASNTEAFF.

This clone has only a few counts. The V and J genes are TRBV6-6 and TRBJ2-3; D is perhaps TRBD2 (5 bases). The CDR3 length is 12 residues. Per the germline V gene, CDR1 is MNHNY and CDR2 is SVGAGI (reference sequence). V lost 5 bases to trimming and J lost 8 bases, with 11 bases between them. The CDR3 coding sequence is TGTGCCAGCAGTGAGGGCTTGGGTACGCAGTATTTT. Translating gives CASSEGLGTQYF.